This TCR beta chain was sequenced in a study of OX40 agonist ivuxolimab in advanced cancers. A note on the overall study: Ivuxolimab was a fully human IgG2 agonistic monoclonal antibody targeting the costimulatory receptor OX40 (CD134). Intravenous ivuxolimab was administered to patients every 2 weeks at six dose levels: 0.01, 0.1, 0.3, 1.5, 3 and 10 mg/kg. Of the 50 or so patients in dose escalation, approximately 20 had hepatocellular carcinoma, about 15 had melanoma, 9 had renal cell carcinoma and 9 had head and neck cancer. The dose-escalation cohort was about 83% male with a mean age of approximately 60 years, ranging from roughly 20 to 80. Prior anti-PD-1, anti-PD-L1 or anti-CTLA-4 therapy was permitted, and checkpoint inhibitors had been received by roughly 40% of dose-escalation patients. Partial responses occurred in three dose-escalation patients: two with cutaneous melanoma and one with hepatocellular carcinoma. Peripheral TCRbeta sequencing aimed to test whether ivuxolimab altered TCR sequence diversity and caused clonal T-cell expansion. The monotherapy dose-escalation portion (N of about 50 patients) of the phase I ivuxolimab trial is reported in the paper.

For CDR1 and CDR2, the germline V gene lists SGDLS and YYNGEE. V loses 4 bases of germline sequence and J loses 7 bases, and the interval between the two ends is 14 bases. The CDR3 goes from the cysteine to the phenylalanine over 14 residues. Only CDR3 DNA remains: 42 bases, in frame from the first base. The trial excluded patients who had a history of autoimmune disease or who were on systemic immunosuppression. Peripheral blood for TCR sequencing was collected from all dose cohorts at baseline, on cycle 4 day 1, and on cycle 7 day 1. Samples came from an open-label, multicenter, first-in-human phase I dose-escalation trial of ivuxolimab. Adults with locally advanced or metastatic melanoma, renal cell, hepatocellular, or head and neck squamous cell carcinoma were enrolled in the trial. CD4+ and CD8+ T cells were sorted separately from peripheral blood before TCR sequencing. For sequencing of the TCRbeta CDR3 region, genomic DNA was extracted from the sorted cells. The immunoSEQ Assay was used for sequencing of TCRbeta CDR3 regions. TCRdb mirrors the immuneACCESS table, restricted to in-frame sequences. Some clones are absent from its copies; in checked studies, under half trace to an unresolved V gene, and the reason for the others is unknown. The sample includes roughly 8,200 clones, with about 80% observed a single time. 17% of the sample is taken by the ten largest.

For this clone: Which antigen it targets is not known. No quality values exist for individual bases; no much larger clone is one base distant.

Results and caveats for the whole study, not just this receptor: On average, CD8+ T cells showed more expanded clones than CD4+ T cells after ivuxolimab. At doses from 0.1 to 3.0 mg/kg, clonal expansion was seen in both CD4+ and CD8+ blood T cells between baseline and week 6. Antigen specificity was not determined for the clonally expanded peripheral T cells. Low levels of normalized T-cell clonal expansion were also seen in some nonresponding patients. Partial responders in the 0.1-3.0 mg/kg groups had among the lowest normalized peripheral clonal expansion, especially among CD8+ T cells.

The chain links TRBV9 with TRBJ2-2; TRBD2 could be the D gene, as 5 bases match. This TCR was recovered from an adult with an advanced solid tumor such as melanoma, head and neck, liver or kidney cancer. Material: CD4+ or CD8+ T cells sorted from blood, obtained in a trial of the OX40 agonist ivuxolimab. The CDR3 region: CASSPQRGGGELFF. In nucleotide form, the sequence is TGTGCCAGCAGCCCTCAACGGGGTGGCGGGGAGCTGTTTTTT.